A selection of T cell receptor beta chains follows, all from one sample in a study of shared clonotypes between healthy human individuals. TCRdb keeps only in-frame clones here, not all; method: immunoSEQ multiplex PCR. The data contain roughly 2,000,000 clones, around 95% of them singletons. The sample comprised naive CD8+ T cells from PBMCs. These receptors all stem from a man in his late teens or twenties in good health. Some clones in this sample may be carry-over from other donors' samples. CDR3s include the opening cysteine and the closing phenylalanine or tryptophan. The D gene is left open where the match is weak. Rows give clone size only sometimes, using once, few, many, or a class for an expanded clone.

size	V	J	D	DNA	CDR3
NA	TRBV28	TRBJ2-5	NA	TGTGCCAGCAGTTTAAGGGAGACCCAGTACTTC	CASSLRETQYF
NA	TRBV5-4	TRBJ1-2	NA	TGTGCCAGCAGCTTGTCGGGCCAGGACTACACCTTC	CASSLSGQDYTF
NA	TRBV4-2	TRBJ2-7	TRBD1	TGTGCCAGCAGCCCAGAGGGGACAGGTAGTCTCTACGAGCAGTACTTC	CASSPEGTGSLYEQYF
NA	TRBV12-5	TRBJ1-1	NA	TGTGCTAGTGGTGACGGTGGTCACACTGAAGCTTTCTTT	CASGDGGHTEAFF
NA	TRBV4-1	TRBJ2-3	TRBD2	TGCGCCAGCAGCCGCAAGGATGGAGGCGGGAGCCTCACAGATACGCAGTATTTT	CASSRKDGGGSLTDTQYF
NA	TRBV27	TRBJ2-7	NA	TGTGCCAGCAGACCCAGGGGGGCGGGAGGTCGCGAGCAGTACTTC	CASRPRGAGGREQYF
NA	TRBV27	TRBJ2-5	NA	TGTGCCAGCAGTTTATTCGGGGGTTCTCGAGAGACCCAGTACTTC	CASSLFGGSRETQYF
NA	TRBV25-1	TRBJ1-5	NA	TGTGCCAGCAGTACCGGGGCCTTTAATCAGCCCCAGCATTTT	CASSTGAFNQPQHF
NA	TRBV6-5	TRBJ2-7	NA	TGTGCCAGCTCGGACAGCACTCGCAACGAGCAGTACTTC	CASSDSTRNEQYF
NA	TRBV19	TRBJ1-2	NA	TGTGCCAGTAGTCCAGGACCTGGGACATATGGCTACACCTTC	CASSPGPGTYGYTF
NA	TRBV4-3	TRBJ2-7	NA	TGCGCCAGCAGCCAAGGTATGGGGCGAGGCCACGAGCAGTACTTC	CASSQGMGRGHEQYF
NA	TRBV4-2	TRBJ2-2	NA	TGTGCCAGCAGACCACGGGGCACCGGGGAGCTGTTTTTT	CASRPRGTGELFF
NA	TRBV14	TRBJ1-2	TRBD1	TGTGCCAGCAGCCGGGACAGGGGGGATGGCTACACCTTC	CASSRDRGDGYTF
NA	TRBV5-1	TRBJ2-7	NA	TGCGCCAGCAGTCTTGATTTCCCCTACGAGCAGTACTTC	CASSLDFPYEQYF
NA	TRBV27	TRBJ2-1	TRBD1	TGTGCCAGCAGGGACAGGGGGCTTTTCTACAATGAGCAGTTCTTC	CASRDRGLFYNEQFF
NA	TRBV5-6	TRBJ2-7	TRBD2	TGTGCCAGCAGCTTGGAGACTAGCGGGTATGCCTACGAGCAGTACTTC	CASSLETSGYAYEQYF
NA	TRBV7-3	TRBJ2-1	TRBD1	TGTGCCAGCAGCCCGGTTACAGGGGGCAATGAGCAGTTCTTC	CASSPVTGGNEQFF
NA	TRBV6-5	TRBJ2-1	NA	TGTGCCAGCAGTTACCAAAGACGGGGGCTTGAGCAGTTCTTC	CASSYQRRGLEQFF
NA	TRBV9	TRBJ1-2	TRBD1	TGTGCCAGCAGCGTAGCCGGGACAGGACAGTATGGCTACACCTTC	CASSVAGTGQYGYTF
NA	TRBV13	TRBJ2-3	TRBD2	TGTGCCAGCAGCCAGCTAGGGACTAGGGACCAACCTAGCACAGATACGCAGTATTTT	CASSQLGTRDQPSTDTQYF
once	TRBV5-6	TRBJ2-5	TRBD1	TGTGCCAGCAGCTTGGAGGAGGACAGGGGAGAGACCCAGTACTTC	CASSLEEDRGETQYF
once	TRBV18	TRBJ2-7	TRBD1	TGTGCCAGCTCACCTGCTGACAGGGGTCCCTACGAGCAGTACTTC	CASSPADRGPYEQYF
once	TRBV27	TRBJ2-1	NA	TGTGCCAGCAGTTTATCTCCGGGGACCTCCTGGAGTGAGCAGTTCTTC	CASSLSPGTSWSEQFF
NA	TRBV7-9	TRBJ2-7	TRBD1	TGTGCCAGCAGCAACCCAGGGACAGGGTTCTACGAGCAGTACTTC	CASSNPGTGFYEQYF
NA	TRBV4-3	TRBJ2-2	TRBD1	TGCGCCAGCAGCCAAGAACAGGGGTTCGGGGAGCTGTTTTTT	CASSQEQGFGELFF
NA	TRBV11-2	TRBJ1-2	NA	TGTGCCAGCAGCCCATACCCAAAGGACAGTACTAACTATGGCTACACCTTC	CASSPYPKDSTNYGYTF
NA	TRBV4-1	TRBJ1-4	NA	TGCGCCAGCAGCCAAGTCGAACAGCTCTACGAAAAACTGTTTTTT	CASSQVEQLYEKLFF
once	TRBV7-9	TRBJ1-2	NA	TGTGCCAGCAGCTTAGATCCACTTACTTATGGCTACACCTTC	CASSLDPLTYGYTF
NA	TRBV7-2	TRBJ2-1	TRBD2	TGTGCCAGCAGCCAGTTAGCGGGAGGGCCGCCACACAATGAGCAGTTCTTC	CASSQLAGGPPHNEQFF
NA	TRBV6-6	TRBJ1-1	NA	TGTGCCAGCAGTTACCGGTCGAACACTGAAGCTTTCTTT	CASSYRSNTEAFF
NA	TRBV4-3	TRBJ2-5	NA	TGCGCCAGCAGCCAAGATAACGCGGCCTACGAGACCCAGTACTTC	CASSQDNAAYETQYF
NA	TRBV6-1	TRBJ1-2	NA	TGTGCCAGCAGGCAGCCAAACTATGGCTACACCTTC	CASRQPNYGYTF
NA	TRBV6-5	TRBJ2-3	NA	TGTGCCAGCAGTTACAGCAGTCGCACAGATACGCAGTATTTT	CASSYSSRTDTQYF
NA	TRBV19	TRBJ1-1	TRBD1	TGTGCCAGTTTGACAGGGACGAACACTGAAGCTTTCTTT	CASLTGTNTEAFF
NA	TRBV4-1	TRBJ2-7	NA	TGCGCCAGCAGCCAAGGTCCGGCAGGCCCGGCCTACGAGCAGTACTTC	CASSQGPAGPAYEQYF
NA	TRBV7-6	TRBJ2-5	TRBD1	TGTGCCAGCAGCGTCCACAGGGGGGAGACCCAGTACTTC	CASSVHRGETQYF
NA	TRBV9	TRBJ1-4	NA	TGTGCCAGCAGCGTAGGAGGCAGTGAAAAACTGTTTTTT	CASSVGGSEKLFF
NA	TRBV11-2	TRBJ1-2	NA	TGTGCCAGCAGCTCGATTAGAGGCCCTCTCTATGGCTACACCTTC	CASSSIRGPLYGYTF
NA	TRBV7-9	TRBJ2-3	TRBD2	TGTGCCAGCAGCTTGGCGGGAGGGACAGATACGCAGTATTTT	CASSLAGGTDTQYF
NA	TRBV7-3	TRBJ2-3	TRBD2	TGTGCCAGCGCCCCCGGGGGAGGGACAGATACGCAGTATTTT	CASAPGGGTDTQYF
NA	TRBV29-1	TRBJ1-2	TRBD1	TGCAGCGTTGAAGCCCCGGGACAGAGGCCCTGCTACACCTTC	CSVEAPGQRPCYTF
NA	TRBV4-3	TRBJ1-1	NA	TGCGCCAGCAGCCAGGAGGGATGGGCCGCTGAAGCTTTCTTT	CASSQEGWAAEAFF
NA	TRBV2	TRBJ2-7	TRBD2	TGTGCCAGCACCCCGGGACTAGGGAACTACGAGCAGTACTTC	CASTPGLGNYEQYF
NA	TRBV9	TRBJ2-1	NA	TGTGCCAGCAGCGCCGGTGGGGGGAGCTCCTACAATGAGCAGTTCTTC	CASSAGGGSSYNEQFF